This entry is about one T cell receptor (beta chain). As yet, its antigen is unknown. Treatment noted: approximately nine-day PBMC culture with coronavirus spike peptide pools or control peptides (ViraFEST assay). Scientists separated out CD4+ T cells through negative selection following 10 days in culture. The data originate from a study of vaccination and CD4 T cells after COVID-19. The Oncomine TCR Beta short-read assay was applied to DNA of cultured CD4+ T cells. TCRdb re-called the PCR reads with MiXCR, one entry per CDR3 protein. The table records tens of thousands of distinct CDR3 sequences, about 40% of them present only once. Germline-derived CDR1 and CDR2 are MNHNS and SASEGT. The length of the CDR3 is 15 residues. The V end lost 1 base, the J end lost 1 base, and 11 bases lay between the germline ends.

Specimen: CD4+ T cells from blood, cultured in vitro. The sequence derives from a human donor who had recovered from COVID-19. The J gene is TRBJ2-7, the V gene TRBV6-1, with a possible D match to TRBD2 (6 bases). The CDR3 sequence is CASSEDWRDSYEQYF. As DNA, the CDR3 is TGTGCCAGCAGTGAAGACTGGCGGGATTCCTACGAGCAGTACTTC.